Listed below are T cell receptor beta chains from one sample, sequenced in a study of beta chain features in type 1 diabetes. Repertoires were generated with immunoSEQ multiplex PCR, while TCRdb's copy carries only in-frame clones and drops some. The table lists around 600,000 clones, over 10% of them singletons. Sequencing was carried out using naive CD4+ T cells from blood. These receptors all stem from a man between 25 and 39 years old with type 1 diabetes. CDR3s include the opening cysteine and the closing phenylalanine or tryptophan. Clone size is given for some rows only: seen once, a few or many times, or a class if the clone is expanded.

v_call,j_call,clone_size,cdr3_aa
TRBV6-1,TRBJ2-1,NA,CASSSTGLRQFF
TRBV5-4,TRBJ2-3,few,CASRKGQDTDTQYF
TRBV2,TRBJ2-2,NA,CASSGDRAGTGELFF
TRBV30,TRBJ1-6,NA,CATDGAHNSPLHF
TRBV5-1,TRBJ2-5,NA,CASRESWGSETQYF
TRBV20-1,TRBJ2-7,few,CSTSRSYEQYF
TRBV7-2,TRBJ1-3,few,CASSSYSGNTIYF
TRBV18,TRBJ2-5,few,CASSPGPQETQYF
TRBV4-3,TRBJ2-1,NA,CASSQDQGNEQFF
TRBV5-4,TRBJ2-5,NA,CASSSPGGVQETQYF
TRBV30,TRBJ2-5,NA,CAWSVGGLETQYF
TRBV9,TRBJ2-3,few,CASSVSSGALGDTQYF
TRBV7-2,TRBJ2-7,few,CASSFKGNLPFNEQYF